The sequence of this T cell receptor beta chain was determined in a study of blood T cell repertoires in COVID-19. Study in general: Acute-phase and convalescent COVID-19 samples originated in the United States, Italy and Spain. T cells, B-cell-depleted T cells, or PBMCs provided the cDNA or gDNA that served as material.

In the original processing: From reference gene primer amplification, estimates of nucleated cell counts were derived. Assay used: immunoSEQ multiplex PCR; TCRdb lists only in-frame clones, some missing. For V, J and clone size, that table is used; D and trimming come from the DNA. Here the sample spans more than 150,000 clones, more than 70% being singletons. The sequenced material came from peripheral blood. The sequence came from a man between 60 and 70 years old with acute or convalescent COVID-19.

The CDR3 here is CASSQEPTIQPQHF. CDR3 nucleotide sequence: TGCGCCAGCAGCCAAGAACCCACAATTCAGCCCCAGCATTTT. The rearrangement links TRBV4-1 to TRBJ1-5; D gene ambiguous. Trimming removed 0 bases at V and 6 bases at J, with 9 bases between. This CDR3 region has 14 residues. Germline V gene data show CDR1 as MGHRA and CDR2 as YSYEKL.